The rows below give T cell receptor beta chains drawn from one sample of a study of T cell responses to AZD1222 COVID-19 vaccine. Sequenced by immunoSEQ multiplex PCR; TCRdb stores in-frame clones only, minus some. This sample yields some 150,000 clones, of which 85% to 95% are seen a single time; 3% to 5% belongs to the top ten. The input for sequencing was peripheral blood, taken on day 0 of AZD1222 vaccination. The receptors come from an adult in good health. The CDR3 runs from the conserved cysteine through the conserved F or W. The order of the fields is CDR3 length, J gene, V gene, clone size, D gene, CDR3 DNA, CDR3 protein. D genes are given only for firm matches. Where a row states a size, it is once, few, many or the class of an expanded clone; other rows omit it.

cdr3_length: 11; j_call: TRBJ1-4; v_call: TRBV19; clone_size: -; d_call: -; cdr3_nt: TGTGCCAGTAGTTGGGGGAACACCCTGTTTTTT; cdr3_aa: CASSWGNTLFF
cdr3_length: 16; j_call: TRBJ2-1; v_call: TRBV29-1; clone_size: -; d_call: -; cdr3_nt: TGCAGCGTTGAAGATCTGAAGGGGCTCTCCTACAATGAGCAGTTCTTC; cdr3_aa: CSVEDLKGLSYNEQFF
cdr3_length: 17; j_call: TRBJ1-1; v_call: TRBV12-1; clone_size: -; d_call: -; cdr3_nt: TGTGCCAGCAGCTTTGATTGGGGGTCGATACAGGGCACTGAAGCTTTCTTT; cdr3_aa: CASSFDWGSIQGTEAFF
cdr3_length: 11; j_call: TRBJ1-1; v_call: TRBV12-3/TRBV12-4; clone_size: -; d_call: TRBD1; cdr3_nt: TGTGCCAGCAGCGGACAGGGTAGGGCTTTCTTT; cdr3_aa: CASSGQGRAFF
cdr3_length: 16; j_call: TRBJ1-4; v_call: TRBV15; clone_size: -; d_call: -; cdr3_nt: TGTGCCACCAGCAGAGGACGAACAGGACCTAATGAAAAACTGTTTTTT; cdr3_aa: CATSRGRTGPNEKLFF
cdr3_length: 14; j_call: TRBJ2-1; v_call: TRBV25-1; clone_size: -; d_call: TRBD2; cdr3_nt: TGTGCCAGCAGTTACAGCGGGAGTGGTGGTGAGCAGTTCTTC; cdr3_aa: CASSYSGSGGEQFF
cdr3_length: 15; j_call: TRBJ2-7; v_call: TRBV29-1; clone_size: -; d_call: -; cdr3_nt: TGCAGCGTTGAAGAAGGTCTCCTGCACGCCTACGAGCAGTACTTC; cdr3_aa: CSVEEGLLHAYEQYF
cdr3_length: 15; j_call: TRBJ2-3; v_call: TRBV3-1/TRBV3-2; clone_size: -; d_call: TRBD2; cdr3_nt: TGTGCCAGCAGCCTTAGAGCGGGATACACAGATACGCAGTATTTT; cdr3_aa: CASSLRAGYTDTQYF
cdr3_length: 17; j_call: TRBJ1-1; v_call: TRBV5-1; clone_size: once; d_call: TRBD1; cdr3_nt: TGCGCCAGCAGCGAAAGGACAGGGCTCCCTTCTGACACTGAAGCTTTCTTT; cdr3_aa: CASSERTGLPSDTEAFF
cdr3_length: 16; j_call: TRBJ2-3; v_call: TRBV25-1; clone_size: -; d_call: TRBD2; cdr3_nt: TGTGCCAGCAGTGAATCGGGTAGCGGGAACACAGATACGCAGTATTTT; cdr3_aa: CASSESGSGNTDTQYF
cdr3_length: 15; j_call: TRBJ1-2; v_call: TRBV3-1/TRBV3-2; clone_size: -; d_call: TRBD1; cdr3_nt: TGTGCCAGCAGGCGACAGGGGGCGATTGGCTATGGCTACACCTTC; cdr3_aa: CASRRQGAIGYGYTF
cdr3_length: 14; j_call: TRBJ2-3; v_call: TRBV19; clone_size: -; d_call: TRBD1; cdr3_nt: TGTGCCAGTCACACGGGACAGGGAACCCTTTCAACGTATTTT; cdr3_aa: CASHTGQGTLSTYF
cdr3_length: 14; j_call: TRBJ1-2; v_call: TRBV19; clone_size: -; d_call: -; cdr3_nt: TGTGCCAGTAGTAGGTCAGGGCCTAACTATGGCTACACCTTC; cdr3_aa: CASSRSGPNYGYTF
cdr3_length: 12; j_call: TRBJ2-2; v_call: TRBV7-9; clone_size: few; d_call: -; cdr3_nt: TGTGCCAGCAGCTTAGGGGTCGGGGAGCTGTTTTTT; cdr3_aa: CASSLGVGELFF
cdr3_length: 12; j_call: TRBJ1-2; v_call: TRBV7-8; clone_size: -; d_call: -; cdr3_nt: TGTGCCAGCAGCTTGGGTGGAGGACTCTACACCTTC; cdr3_aa: CASSLGGGLYTF
cdr3_length: 14; j_call: TRBJ1-2; v_call: TRBV19; clone_size: -; d_call: -; cdr3_nt: TGTGCCAGTAGTCCACAGGGCGAATACTATGGCTACACCTTC; cdr3_aa: CASSPQGEYYGYTF
cdr3_length: 16; j_call: TRBJ1-6; v_call: TRBV18; clone_size: -; d_call: -; cdr3_nt: TGTGCCAGCTCCCGCAGCCGGGACAAAAATAATTCACCCCTCCACTTT; cdr3_aa: CASSRSRDKNNSPLHF
cdr3_length: 15; j_call: TRBJ1-1; v_call: TRBV6-5; clone_size: -; d_call: -; cdr3_nt: TGTGCCAGCAGTTGGGTTCCAGGGGAGAACACTGAAGCTTTCTTT; cdr3_aa: CASSWVPGENTEAFF
cdr3_length: 16; j_call: TRBJ2-7; v_call: TRBV5-1; clone_size: once; d_call: TRBD2; cdr3_nt: TGCGCCAGCAGCTTGGCGGGAGCGGGAGGGCCCTACGAGCAGTACTTC; cdr3_aa: CASSLAGAGGPYEQYF
cdr3_length: 15; j_call: TRBJ1-3; v_call: TRBV7-9; clone_size: -; d_call: -; cdr3_nt: TGTGCCAGCAGCTTAGTGTTGGCGGCTGGAAACACCATATATTTT; cdr3_aa: CASSLVLAAGNTIYF
cdr3_length: 14; j_call: TRBJ2-7; v_call: TRBV5-4; clone_size: -; d_call: -; cdr3_nt: TGTGCCAGCAGCTTGCAGCAGGGAAGGAACGAGCAGTACTTC; cdr3_aa: CASSLQQGRNEQYF
cdr3_length: 15; j_call: TRBJ2-3; v_call: TRBV10-1; clone_size: -; d_call: TRBD1; cdr3_nt: TGCGCCAGCAGTGGGGACAGGGGAAACACAGATACGCAGTATTTT; cdr3_aa: CASSGDRGNTDTQYF
cdr3_length: 13; j_call: TRBJ1-1; v_call: TRBV6-5; clone_size: -; d_call: -; cdr3_nt: TGTGCCAGCAGCGTGACAGTCAACACTGAAGCTTTCTTT; cdr3_aa: CASSVTVNTEAFF
cdr3_length: 11; j_call: TRBJ1-2; v_call: TRBV18; clone_size: -; d_call: -; cdr3_nt: TGTGCCAGCTCACCGGTGGGAGGCAAAGACTTC; cdr3_aa: CASSPVGGKDF
cdr3_length: 13; j_call: TRBJ1-2; v_call: TRBV30; clone_size: -; d_call: -; cdr3_nt: TGTGCCTGCAGCGAGACAGTCTACTATGGCTACACCTTC; cdr3_aa: CACSETVYYGYTF
cdr3_length: 13; j_call: TRBJ2-7; v_call: TRBV5-1; clone_size: -; d_call: -; cdr3_nt: TGCGCCAGCAGCTTTAGCCTCCAGAACGAGCAGTACTTC; cdr3_aa: CASSFSLQNEQYF
cdr3_length: 15; j_call: TRBJ1-3; v_call: TRBV6-6; clone_size: -; d_call: -; cdr3_nt: TGTGCCAGCAGTTCGTCGAGCATCTCTGGAAACACCATATATTTT; cdr3_aa: CASSSSSISGNTIYF
cdr3_length: 16; j_call: TRBJ1-3; v_call: TRBV9; clone_size: -; d_call: -; cdr3_nt: TGTGCCAGCAGCGTTGGACAATCTTTCTCTGGAAACACCATATATTTT; cdr3_aa: CASSVGQSFSGNTIYF